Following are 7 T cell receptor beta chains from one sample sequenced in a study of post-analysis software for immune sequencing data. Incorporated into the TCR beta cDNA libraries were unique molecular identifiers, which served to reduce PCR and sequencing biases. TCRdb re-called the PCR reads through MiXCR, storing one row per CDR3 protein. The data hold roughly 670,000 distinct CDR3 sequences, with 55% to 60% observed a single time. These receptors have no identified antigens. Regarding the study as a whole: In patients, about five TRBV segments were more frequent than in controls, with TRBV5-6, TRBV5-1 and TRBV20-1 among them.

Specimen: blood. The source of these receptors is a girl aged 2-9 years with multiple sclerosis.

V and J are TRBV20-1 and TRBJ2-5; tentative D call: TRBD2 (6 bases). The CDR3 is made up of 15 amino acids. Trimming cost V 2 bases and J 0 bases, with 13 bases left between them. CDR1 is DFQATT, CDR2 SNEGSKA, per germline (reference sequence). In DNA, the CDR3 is TGCAGTGCTAGAAGAGGGGCTAGCGACCAAGAGACCCAGTACTTC. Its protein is CSARRGASDQETQYF.

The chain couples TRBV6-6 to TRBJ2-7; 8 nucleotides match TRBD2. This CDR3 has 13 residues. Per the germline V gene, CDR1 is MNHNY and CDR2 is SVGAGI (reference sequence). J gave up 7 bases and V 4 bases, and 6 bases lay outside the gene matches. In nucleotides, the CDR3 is TGTGCCAGCAGTTCAGCGGGAGAGGGGGAGCAGTACTTC. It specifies CASSSAGEGEQYF.

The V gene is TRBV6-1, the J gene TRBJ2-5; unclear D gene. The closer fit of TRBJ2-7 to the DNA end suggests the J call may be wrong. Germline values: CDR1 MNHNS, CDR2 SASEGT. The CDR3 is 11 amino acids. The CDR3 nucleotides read TGTGCCAGCGTGGACGGCTACGAGCAGTACTTC. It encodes CASVDGYEQYF.

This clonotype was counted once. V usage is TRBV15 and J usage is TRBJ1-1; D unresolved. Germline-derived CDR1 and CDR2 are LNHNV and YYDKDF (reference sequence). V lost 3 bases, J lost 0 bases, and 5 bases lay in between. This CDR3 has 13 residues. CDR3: CATSRGMNTEAFF. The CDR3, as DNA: TGTGCCACCAGCAGGGGAATGAACACTGAAGCTTTCTTT. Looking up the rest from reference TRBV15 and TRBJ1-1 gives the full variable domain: DAMVIQNPRYQVTQFGKPVTLSCSQTLNHNVMYWYQQKSSQAPKLLFHYYDKDFNNEADTPDNFQSRRPNTSFCFLDIRSPGLGDTAMYLCATSRGMNTEAFFGQGTRLTVV.

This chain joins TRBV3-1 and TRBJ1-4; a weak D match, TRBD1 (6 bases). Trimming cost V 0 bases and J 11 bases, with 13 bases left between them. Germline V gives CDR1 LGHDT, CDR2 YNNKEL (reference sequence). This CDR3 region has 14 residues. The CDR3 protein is CASSQETGGGKLFF. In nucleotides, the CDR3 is TGTGCCAGCAGCCAAGAGACAGGTGGTGGGAAACTGTTTTTT.

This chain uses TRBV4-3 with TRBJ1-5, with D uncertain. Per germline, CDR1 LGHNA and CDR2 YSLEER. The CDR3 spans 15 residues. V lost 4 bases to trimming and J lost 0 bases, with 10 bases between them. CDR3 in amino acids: CASSRTVNSNQPQHF. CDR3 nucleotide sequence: TGCGCCAGCAGCCGAACTGTGAATAGCAATCAGCCCCAGCATTTT.

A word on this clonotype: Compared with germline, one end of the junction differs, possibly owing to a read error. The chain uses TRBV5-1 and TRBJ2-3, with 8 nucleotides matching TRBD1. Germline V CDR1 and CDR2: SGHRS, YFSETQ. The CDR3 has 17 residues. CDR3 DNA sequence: TGCACCAGCAGCTGGGACCCGGACAGGGACCCCACAGATACGCAGTATTTT. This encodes CTSSWDPDRDPTDTQYF.